The 32 T cell receptor beta chains given below trace back to one sample, sequenced in a study of blood T cells in healthy people across ages. A sample-barcoded 5' primer and a J-beta primer mix were used in a second PCR of roughly 6 to 12 cycles. Using its own MiXCR run on the 5' RACE reads, TCRdb lists one record per CDR3 protein. The data show some 940,000 distinct CDR3 sequences, approximately 32% seen once. The same specimen was also included in a second study, on T cells of mothers and their children.

Material for sequencing was blood. The receptor set was obtained from a woman between 40 and 55 years old in good health.

V usage is TRBV12-3 or TRBV12-4 and J usage is TRBJ1-1, with D unclear. Trimming took 0 bases from V and 10 from J, leaving 6 bases between them. The CDR3 length is 11 residues. The CDR3 protein is CASSLAGLAFF. The CDR3 DNA reads as TGTGCCAGCAGTTTAGCCGGTTTAGCTTTCTTT.

As concerns this clonotype: A clone one base away is much larger, so this may be a read error. The chain carries TRBV28 and TRBJ1-4; 8 nucleotides align to TRBD1. Germline CDR1 is MDHEN and CDR2 is SYDVKM. The CDR3 consists of 14 residues. This CDR3 is CASAPGQANEKRFF. The DNA of the CDR3 is TGTGCCAGCGCACCGGGACAGGCTAATGAAAAACGGTTTTTT.

The rearrangement links TRBV12-3 or TRBV12-4 to TRBJ2-7; 10 bases map to TRBD2. The J segment lost 6 bases and the V segment lost 8 bases, leaving 10 bases of the junction unmatched. The CDR3 contains 14 residues. The CDR3 sequence: CASGTAGTSVEQYF. CDR3 coding DNA: TGTGCCAGCGGAACGGCCGGGACTAGCGTCGAGCAGTACTTC.

This clonotype was counted a single time. Compared with germline, one end of the junction differs, possibly owing to a read error. The V call is TRBV12-3 or TRBV12-4, the J call TRBJ2-3; 9 nucleotides line up with TRBD2. The CDR3 is 15 residues long. CDR3 coding DNA: TGTGCCAGCAGGAATCTAGCGGGGCGGTCAGATGCGCAGTATTTT. Amino acid sequence: CASRNLAGRSDAQYF.

CDR3 loop: CASSTGGASPLHF. The CDR3 bases are TGTGCCAGCAGTACAGGGGGCGCGTCACCCCTCCACTTT. The chain combines TRBV2 with TRBJ1-6, with 9 bases aligning to TRBD1. In germline, CDR1 is SNHLY, CDR2 FYNNEI. The CDR3 has 13 amino acids. The V gene end was trimmed by 5 bases and the J gene end by 10 bases; junction bases not matched to a gene: 3. Variable domain in full (rest from reference TRBV2 and TRBJ1-6): EPEVTQTPSHQVTQMGQEVILRCVPISNHLYFYWYRQILGQKVEFLVSFYNNEISEKSEIFDDQFSVERPDGSNFTLKIRSTKLEDSAMYFCASSTGGASPLHFGNGTRLTVT.

This clonotype was observed a few times. V gene TRBV7-9 combines with J gene TRBJ1-6, with D perhaps TRBD1 (5 bases). The germline V gene has CDR1 SEHNR and CDR2 FQNEAQ (reference sequence). The CDR3 is 14 amino acids. Between the trimmed V and J ends, which lost 4 bases and 6 bases, there was a span of 10 bases. The CDR3 region is CASSYGAFNSPLHF. For the CDR3, the DNA is TGTGCCAGCAGCTATGGGGCCTTTAATTCACCCCTCCACTTT.

With respect to this clonotype: It may be a read error: a sequence one base away is much more abundant. The CDR3 loop reads CVSSSRALYGYTF. As DNA, the CDR3 is TGTGTCAGCAGCTCTCGAGCCCTGTATGGCTACACCTTC. The chain uses TRBV7-2 and TRBJ1-2, with no clear D. The CDR3 is made up of 13 amino acids. Looked up from germline, CDR1 is SGHTA and CDR2 is FQGNSA.

The table lists this clonotype with a count of one. The chain combines TRBV5-1 with TRBJ2-3, with 9 bases matching TRBD1. CDR1 is SGHRS and CDR2 is YFSETQ in the germline V gene. Germline trimming cut 2 bases from V and 2 bases from J; bases unmatched to any gene: 3. The CDR3 is made up of 15 amino acids. CDR3 region: CASSFGQGTTDTQYF. CDR3 bases: TGCGCCAGCAGCTTCGGACAGGGGACCACAGATACGCAGTATTTT.

Many counts were recorded for this clonotype. The gene calls are TRBV24-1 and TRBJ2-7, with D possibly being TRBD1 (6 bases). Trimming stripped 4 bases from V and 2 bases from J, with 11 bases between. The CDR3 loop spans 14 amino acids. Per germline, CDR1 KGHDR and CDR2 SFDVKD. This chain's CDR3 is CATSEHAGAYEQYF. The CDR3 DNA reads as TGTGCCACCAGTGAACACGCAGGGGCCTACGAGCAGTACTTC.

V usage is TRBV18 and J usage is TRBJ1-1; no definite D call. V was cut by 0 bases and J by 8 bases, with 13 bases left in between. This CDR3 is 14 amino acids long. Germline loops: CDR1 KGHSH, CDR2 LQKENI. DNA for the CDR3: TGTGCCAGCTCACCACCGCTCGAGCGGGCGGAAGCTTTCTTT. Its protein product is CASSPPLERAEAFF.

This clonotype has a handful of counts. This chain connects TRBV28 to TRBJ2-3, with D unclear. The germline CDR1 and CDR2 sequences are MDHEN and SYDVKM. Trimming removed 6 bases from V and 3 bases from J, with 16 bases in between. This CDR3 comprises 15 residues. The CDR3, as DNA: TGTGCCAGCAGCTCCTACATAGGACCGACAGATACGCAGTATTTT. It specifies CASSSYIGPTDTQYF.

The CDR3 DNA reads as TGTGCCAGCATTGGGGCGGGGGCCTACAATGAGCAGTTCTTC. Amino acid sequence: CASIGAGAYNEQFF. The rearrangement uses TRBV6-2 or TRBV6-3 and TRBJ2-1, with TRBD2 matching over 7 bases. The germline CDR1 and CDR2 sequences are MNHEY and SVGEGT. V dropped 7 bases and J dropped 2; count of bases not matched to a gene: 5. CDR3 size: 14 residues.

The chain is built from TRBV28 and TRBJ2-3; D may correspond to TRBD1 or TRBD2 (6 bases each). V was trimmed by 6 bases and J by 6 bases, leaving 19 bases between them. Per the germline V gene, CDR1 is MDHEN and CDR2 is SYDVKM. This CDR3 region has 15 residues. This chain's CDR3 is CASSLRGAGEDTQYF. In nucleotides, the CDR3 is TGTGCCAGCAGCCTCCGCGGGGCAGGGGAGGATACGCAGTATTTT.

This clonotype was found many times. This rearrangement joins TRBV20-1 to TRBJ2-3; D remains unclear. The CDR3 sequence is 11 residues long. In germline, CDR1 is DFQATT, CDR2 SNEGSKA (reference sequence). Trimming took 3 bases from V and 4 from J, leaving 5 bases between them. Here the CDR3 reads CSARSADTQYF. The CDR3 DNA sequence: TGCAGTGCTAGGTCGGCAGATACGCAGTATTTT.

This chain connects TRBV4-1 to TRBJ1-2, with TRBD1 matching over 8 bases. The germline CDR1 and CDR2 sequences are MGHRA and YSYEKL. J lost 4 bases, V lost 0 bases, and 10 bases had no gene match. The CDR3 runs 17 residues. As DNA, the CDR3 is TGCGCCAGCAGCCAAGAGGCCCAGGGGGCAAATTTCTATGGCTACACCTTC. This translates into CASSQEAQGANFYGYTF.

The rearrangement joins TRBV6-2 or TRBV6-3 to TRBJ2-7; 7 bases are a match to TRBD1. Germline loops: CDR1 MNHEY, CDR2 SVGEGT. This CDR3 is built from 14 residues. V dropped 7 bases and J dropped 2; count of bases not matched to a gene: 8. The CDR3 protein is CASNNPGGTYEQYF. Written as DNA, the CDR3 is TGTGCCAGCAATAACCCAGGGGGAACCTACGAGCAGTACTTC.

This clonotype was recorded at least ten times. The chain uses TRBV6-5 and TRBJ1-2; D possibly corresponds to TRBD1 (5 bases). The CDR3 sequence is 12 residues long. Germline V lookup: CDR1 MNHEY, CDR2 SVGAGI. V lost 0 bases to trimming and J lost 7 bases, with 6 bases between them. The CDR3: CASSYSQGGYTF. The DNA for the CDR3 is TGTGCCAGCAGTTACTCCCAGGGTGGCTACACCTTC.

Comments on this clonotype: One base away lies a much larger clone, so this may be a sequencing read error. The J gene is TRBJ2-5, the V gene TRBV20-1; 9 bases are shared with TRBD2. CDR1 is DFQATT and CDR2 is SNEGSKA in the germline V gene (reference sequence). The CDR3 has 17 amino acids. CDR3 sequence (DNA): TGCAGTGCTAGTGCGGCGGGGGGGCGTTCGTACCAAGGGACCCAGTACTTC. Its translation: CSASAAGGRSYQGTQYF.

This clonotype was counted at least ten times. The CDR3 here is CSVEDTRANQPQHF. The CDR3 bases are TGCAGCGTTGAAGATACCAGAGCCAATCAGCCCCAGCATTTT. The genes are TRBV29-1 and TRBJ1-5, with no clear D. Trimming shortened V by 0 bases and J by 3 bases, and 9 bases separated the two germline ends. CDR3 length: 14 amino acids. CDR1 and CDR2 from the germline V gene are SQVTM and ANQGSEA.

This clonotype was recorded a few times. The chain employs TRBV30 and TRBJ1-2, with D perhaps matching TRBD1 (6 bases). CDR3 size: 13 residues. Germline lookup yields CDR1 GTSNPN and CDR2 SVGIG (reference sequence). V shed 4 bases and J shed 4 bases, with 13 bases lying between them. Here the CDR3 DNA reads TGTGCCTGGAATCTCGAGGGGGGCTATGGCTACACCTTC. Protein: CAWNLEGGYGYTF.

V gene TRBV20-1 combines with J gene TRBJ2-4; TRBD1 is a possible D gene (5 bases). The germline gives CDR1 DFQATT, CDR2 SNEGSKA (reference sequence). This CDR3 has 11 amino acids. With 6 bases removed from V and 13 bases from J, the gap between germline ends came to 16 bases. The CDR3 is CSAPRGNEQYF. The CDR3 DNA reads as TGCAGTGCCCCTAGGGGAAATGAGCAGTACTTC.

The V and J genes are TRBV4-1 and TRBJ2-5; D is unresolved. V lost 2 bases and J 1 base, leaving 11 bases between the germline ends. Germline V gene data show CDR1 as MGHRA and CDR2 as YSYEKL. The CDR3 spans 15 residues. The CDR3 bases are TGCGCCAGCAGCCAATTCGGACGGATCCAAGAGACCCAGTACTTC. This sequence encodes CASSQFGRIQETQYF.

This chain uses TRBV20-1 with TRBJ1-2; D remains ambiguous. The CDR3 is made up of 16 amino acids. From germline, CDR1 is DFQATT and CDR2 SNEGSKA (reference sequence). Trimming removed 0 bases at V and 2 bases at J, with 16 bases between. The CDR3 region has the DNA TGCAGTGCTAGAGACCCAGTTAGAGGAGCCAACTATGGCTACACCTTC. It translates to CSARDPVRGANYGYTF.

A note on this clonotype: This may be a read error: a much more frequent sequence differs by one nucleotide. The V call is TRBV20-1, the J call TRBJ2-7; 9 bases fit TRBD1. V lost 8 bases, J lost 6 bases, and 14 bases stayed unmatched. The CDR3 consists of 14 residues. The V gene's germline CDR1 is DFQATT and CDR2 SNEGSKA (reference sequence). The DNA for the CDR3 is TGCAGTACCAGAGGTCCCGGGACAGGGACCGAGCAGTACGTC. This codes for CSTRGPGTGTEQYV.

Ten or more counts support this clonotype. This rearrangement joins TRBV24-1 to TRBJ2-1, with TRBD2 matching 10 bases. The CDR3 extends over 18 amino acids. The V gene's germline CDR1 is KGHDR and CDR2 SFDVKD. Unmatched junction bases numbered 10, after V lost 6 bases and J lost 0 bases. For the CDR3, the DNA is TGTGCCACCAGTTCGTCCCTAGCGGGGGAAAGCTCCTACAATGAGCAGTTCTTC. This gives the protein CATSSSLAGESSYNEQFF.

Notes on this clonotype: A read error is likely, as this CDR3 ends without the conserved phenylalanine or tryptophan. J is TRBJ2-5 and V is TRBV29-1; possibly TRBD1 or TRBD2 for D (5 bases each). Germline-derived CDR1 and CDR2 are SQVTM and ANQGSEA. This CDR3 comprises 14 residues. Trimming cost V 6 bases and J 5 bases, with 19 bases left between them. The CDR3 bases are TGCAGCGTAATGAACTGGGGGAGCATGGAGACCCAGTACTGC. It encodes CSVMNWGSMETQYC.

This clonotype was picked up many times. V usage is TRBV7-3 and J usage is TRBJ2-7; D possibly corresponds to TRBD1 (6 bases). Germline loops: CDR1 SGHTA, CDR2 FQGTGA. The V end was cut by 5 bases, the J end by 0 bases, with 11 bases between. The CDR3 runs to 14 residues. CDR3: CASSVDRFSYEQYF. The CDR3 DNA is TGTGCCAGCAGCGTTGACAGGTTCTCCTACGAGCAGTACTTC.

This clonotype was observed a handful of times. The rearrangement uses TRBV20-1 and TRBJ1-2; 8 bases align to TRBD1. The V segment lost 5 bases and the J segment 6 bases; nucleotides outside the gene matches: 5. Germline V gene data show CDR1 as DFQATT and CDR2 as SNEGSKA (reference sequence). The CDR3 runs 12 residues. The CDR3 spells CSAFGTGDGYTF. The CDR3 DNA reads as TGCAGTGCTTTCGGGACAGGAGATGGCTACACCTTC.

This clonotype has at least ten counts. This chain uses TRBV4-1 with TRBJ2-4; D is unclear. The CDR3 is 13 residues long. In germline, CDR1 is MGHRA, CDR2 YSYEKL. V lost 0 bases, J lost 6 bases, and 6 bases lay in between. The chain's CDR3 is CASSQDLGNIQYF. The CDR3 coding sequence is TGCGCCAGCAGCCAAGACCTAGGAAACATTCAGTACTTC.

This clonotype occurred many times. The chain combines TRBV7-9 with TRBJ1-2; the D is unclear. Between the trimmed V and J ends, which lost 5 bases and 8 bases, there was a span of 18 bases. This CDR3 has 14 residues. CDR1 is SEHNR, CDR2 FQNEAQ, per germline (reference sequence). CDR3 DNA: TGTGCCAGCAGCCCGGAACAAGGTTTCAGGGGCTACACCTTC. This encodes CASSPEQGFRGYTF. Complete variable domain (other parts from reference TRBV7-9 and TRBJ1-2): DTGVSQNPRHKITKRGQNVTFRCDPISEHNRLYWYRQTLGQGPEFLTYFQNEAQLEKSRLLSDRFSAERPKGSFSTLEIQRTEQGDSAMYLCASSPEQGFRGYTFGSGTRLTVV.

J is TRBJ2-5 and V is TRBV5-1; perhaps D is TRBD1 or TRBD2 (6 bases each). Germline assignment: CDR1 SGHRS and CDR2 YFSETQ. The CDR3 sequence is 14 residues long. Trimming removed 4 bases from V and 5 bases from J, with 15 bases in between. The CDR3 is CASSPWGAGETQYF. The CDR3 nucleotides read TGCGCCAGCAGCCCTTGGGGGGCTGGGGAGACCCAGTACTTC.

This clonotype appeared many times. The V and J genes are TRBV29-1 and TRBJ1-1, with no clear D. The CDR3 runs to 13 residues. Trimming took off 8 bases at V and 3 bases at J, with 16 bases between the two ends. CDR1 is SQVTM and CDR2 is ANQGSEA in the germline V gene. The CDR3 region is CSHVVRLDTEAFF. For the CDR3, the DNA is TGCAGCCATGTCGTCAGATTGGACACTGAAGCTTTCTTT.